The 31 T cell receptor beta chains below were found in one sample sequenced in a study of CD8+CD57+ T cells in acquired aplastic anemia. Sequenced patients had shown CD8+CD57+ cell expansion by flow cytometry. Profiling that covered TCR beta VDJ and CDR3 relied on genomic DNA as its template. TCRdb used MiXCR to reprocess the reads, holding one entry per CDR3 protein. In the table there are around 160,000 distinct CDR3 sequences, around half of which are singletons. Sequencing input: sorted CD4+, CD8+, or CD8+CD57+ T cells (not recorded which) from PBMCs. These receptors were taken from a human donor with aplastic anemia.

This clonotype was picked up many times. This chain connects TRBV29-1 to TRBJ1-2; D remains ambiguous. V was cut by 5 bases and J by 4 bases, with 11 bases left in between. In germline, CDR1 is SQVTM, CDR2 ANQGSEA. This CDR3 contains 12 residues. CDR3 loop: CSVYPDTYGYTF. CDR3 DNA sequence: TGCAGCGTTTACCCAGACACCTATGGCTACACCTTC.

CDR3: CSARVGRSSYEQYF. In DNA form, the CDR3 reads TGCAGTGCTAGAGTGGGGAGGAGCTCCTACGAGCAGTACTTC. V usage is TRBV20-1 and J usage is TRBJ2-7; maybe TRBD2 (6 bases). This CDR3 spans 14 amino acids. Trimming stripped 1 base from V and 0 bases from J, with 10 bases between. Germline CDR1 DFQATT, CDR2 SNEGSKA (reference sequence).

In its sample, this clonotype was seen many times. The V and J genes are TRBV5-1 and TRBJ2-5; D not resolved. V lost 4 bases, J lost 1 base, and 8 bases lay in between. Looked up from germline, CDR1 is SGHRS and CDR2 is YFSETQ. CDR3 length equals 13 residues. CDR3 region: CASSTGTQETQYF. The CDR3 DNA sequence: TGCGCCAGCAGCACTGGAACCCAAGAGACCCAGTACTTC.

At least ten counts were recorded for this clonotype. The gene calls are TRBV19 and TRBJ2-1; TRBD1 matches 8 bases. There are 15 residues in the CDR3. Trimming removed 0 bases from V and 6 bases from J; junction bases left unmatched: 4. In germline, CDR1 is LNHDA, CDR2 SQIVND (reference sequence). As DNA, the CDR3 is TGTGCCAGTAGTATAGATGGGGGGACAGGCAATGAGCAGTTCTTC. Protein product: CASSIDGGTGNEQFF.

The chain uses TRBV18 and TRBJ1-3; 7 bases line up with TRBD1. CDR3 length equals 18 residues. Germline V gives CDR1 KGHSH, CDR2 LQKENI. V gave up 1 base and J gave up 0 bases; unmatched junction bases: 9. The CDR3: CASSPLAGQASSGNTIYF. The DNA of the CDR3 is TGTGCCAGCTCACCACTGGCCGGACAGGCGAGCTCTGGAAACACCATATATTTT. The variable domain in full, with the rest retrieved from reference TRBV18 and TRBJ1-3, is NAGVMQNPRHLVRRRGQEARLRCSPMKGHSHVYWYRQLPEEGLKFMVYLQKENIIDESGMPKERFSAEFPKEGPSILRIQQVVRGDSAAYFCASSPLAGQASSGNTIYFGEGSWLTVV.

This clonotype has a handful of counts. J is TRBJ1-1 and V is TRBV19, with D possibly matching TRBD1 (5 bases). Germline V gives CDR1 LNHDA, CDR2 SQIVND (reference sequence). The CDR3 extends over 14 amino acids. The V and J ends lost 5 bases and 3 bases respectively, with 13 bases between them. CDR3 nucleotide sequence: TGTGCCAGTAGTGCGGGACCTTCTTACACTGAAGCTTTCTTT. Its protein product is CASSAGPSYTEAFF.

The table lists this clonotype with a count of one. The rearrangement uses TRBV11-1 and TRBJ2-3; 11 bases fit TRBD1. The CDR3 is 17 residues long. With V trimmed by 4 bases and J by 4 bases, 10 bases remained unmatched. The germline V gene encodes CDR1 SGHAT and CDR2 FQDESV (reference sequence). CDR3 sequence: CASSSARTGGRADTQYF. The CDR3 DNA follows: TGTGCCAGCAGCTCCGCAAGGACAGGGGGCCGCGCAGATACGCAGTATTTT.

The rearrangement joins TRBV20-1 to TRBJ2-7, with 7 positions matching TRBD2. The length of the CDR3 is 13 residues. After removal of 4 bases from V and 5 bases from J, the junction contained 8 bases not matched to a gene. Germline V CDR1 and CDR2: DFQATT, SNEGSKA (reference sequence). The CDR3 loop is CSAMGGVSDEQYF. The CDR3 DNA follows: TGCAGTGCTATGGGAGGGGTCAGCGACGAGCAGTACTTC.

This clonotype came up many times. The rearrangement uses TRBV7-6 and TRBJ2-3; 10 bases match TRBD2. The CDR3 is made up of 18 amino acids. Germline CDR1 SGHVS, CDR2 FNYEAQ. J gave up 7 bases and V 0 bases, and 13 bases lay outside the gene matches. Written as DNA, the CDR3 is TGTGCCAGCAGCTTAGCAATGCCCAGCGGGAGGGCCATGAATACGCAGTATTTT. Encoded protein: CASSLAMPSGRAMNTQYF.

The chain has TRBV5-1 and TRBJ2-7; TRBD1 aligns across 11 bases. Germline values: CDR1 SGHRS, CDR2 YFSETQ. The CDR3 spans 14 residues. V lost 4 bases and J lost 5; bases outside the gene matches: 5. CDR3 DNA: TGCGCCAGCAGCATACGGACAGGGGGCGACGAGCAGTACTTC. This translates into CASSIRTGGDEQYF.

The sample holds many counts of this clonotype. The V call is TRBV6-4, the J call TRBJ2-7; 10 bases line up with TRBD2. J lost 2 bases, V lost 3 bases, and 16 bases had no gene match. There are 19 residues in the CDR3. Germline-derived CDR1 and CDR2 are MRHNA and SNTAGT. CDR3 in DNA: TGTGCCAGCAGTGATTTGAGGACTAGCGGTTTTCCCCCTACCTACGAGCAGTACTTC. The encoded protein is CASSDLRTSGFPPTYEQYF.

This clonotype has at least ten counts. The rearrangement uses TRBV3-1 and TRBJ1-1; D is uncertain. The V end lost 5 bases, the J end lost 4 bases, and 11 bases lay between the germline ends. CDR3 length: 13 residues. CDR1 and CDR2 (germline): LGHDT, YNNKEL (reference sequence). The DNA of the CDR3 is TGTGCCAGCAGCTCAGGCGTGGGCACTGAAGCTTTCTTT. Protein product: CASSSGVGTEAFF. The full variable domain, its missing parts supplied by reference TRBV3-1 and TRBJ1-1, is DTAVSQTPKYLVTQMGNDKSIKCEQNLGHDTMYWYKQDSKKFLKIMFSYNNKELIINETVPNRFSPKSPDKAHLNLHINSLELGDSAVYFCASSSGVGTEAFFGQGTRLTVV.

The count of this clonotype is one. Written as DNA, the CDR3 is TGCGCCAGCAGTGATCGGGGGCGCGGGAGTGAAAAACTGTTTTTT. Translating gives CASSDRGRGSEKLFF. The gene calls are TRBV10-2 and TRBJ1-4, with a possible D match to TRBD1 (6 bases). Germline lookup yields CDR1 WSHSY and CDR2 SAAADI. The length of the CDR3 is 15 residues. Trimming pared 3 bases from V and 7 bases from J, leaving 15 bases between.

This clonotype was detected ten times or more. The chain employs TRBV7-2 and TRBJ2-1; TRBD1 aligns across 8 bases. Trimming cost V 7 bases and J 4 bases; bases outside gene matches: 6. The germline V gene encodes CDR1 SGHTA and CDR2 FQGNSA. The CDR3 sequence is 14 residues long. CDR3 sequence (DNA): TGTGCCAGCATCTCCGGGACAGGTTACAATGAGCAGTTCTTC. Residues: CASISGTGYNEQFF.

The rearrangement uses TRBV24-1 and TRBJ2-2; D not certain. CDR3 length: 15 amino acids. V was pared by 3 bases and J by 2 bases, with 9 bases between. Germline loops: CDR1 KGHDR, CDR2 SFDVKD. The CDR3 DNA reads as TGTGCCACCAGTGATCCGGGCCTTAACACCGGGGAGCTGTTTTTT. Encoded protein: CATSDPGLNTGELFF.

The gene calls are TRBV29-1 and TRBJ1-4, with TRBD1 matching 7 bases. CDR1 and CDR2 (germline): SQVTM, ANQGSEA. Unmatched junction bases numbered 11, after V lost 8 bases and J lost 8 bases. This CDR3 is built from 13 residues. The CDR3 spells CSFLEQGSEKLFF. In nucleotides, the CDR3 is TGCAGCTTCCTGGAACAGGGGAGCGAAAAACTGTTTTTT.

This chain uses TRBV15 with TRBJ1-3; unclear D gene. There are 12 residues in the CDR3. The V end lost 3 bases, the J end lost 7 bases, and 7 bases lay between the germline ends. The germline gives CDR1 LNHNV, CDR2 YYDKDF (reference sequence). The DNA for the CDR3 is TGTGCCACCAGCAGCGTTGGCAACACCATATATTTT. Translating it yields CATSSVGNTIYF.

The chain has TRBV9 and TRBJ2-4; TRBD1 or TRBD2 may be the D gene (5 bases each). V shed 4 bases and J shed 3 bases, with 14 bases lying between them. Germline loops: CDR1 SGDLS, CDR2 YYNGEE. CDR3 length: 15 residues. CDR3 residues: CASSLGTVVKNIQYF. CDR3 DNA: TGTGCCAGCAGCCTCGGGACGGTAGTCAAAAACATTCAGTACTTC.

The rearrangement links TRBV9 to TRBJ2-5, with TRBD2 identical over 8 bases. There are 15 residues in the CDR3. V shed 0 bases and J 5 bases; nucleotides not matched to a gene: 6. Germline V CDR1 and CDR2: SGDLS, YYNGEE. Here the CDR3 reads CASSVGGRPGETQYF. In nucleotides, the CDR3 is TGTGCCAGCAGCGTAGGCGGGAGGCCAGGGGAGACCCAGTACTTC.

The J gene is TRBJ1-1, the V gene TRBV2; possible D gene TRBD1, 6 bases. From germline, CDR1 is SNHLY and CDR2 FYNNEI. The CDR3 sequence is 14 residues long. The V gene lost 8 bases and the J gene lost 3 bases, with 16 bases spanning the gap. DNA of the CDR3: TGTGCCAGCGATGTAAGGGGGGCGGACACTGAAGCTTTCTTT. It yields the protein CASDVRGADTEAFF.

The chain carries TRBV29-1 and TRBJ1-1; D uncertain. CDR3 length: 13 amino acids. V lost 4 bases and J 1 base, leaving 10 bases between the germline ends. Per germline, CDR1 SQVTM and CDR2 ANQGSEA. The CDR3 DNA sequence: TGCAGCGTTGTTGAAACAGCGAACACTGAAGCTTTCTTT. Residues: CSVVETANTEAFF.

The V gene is TRBV29-1, the J gene TRBJ1-2; 8 positions agree with TRBD1. Losses at the gene ends were 7 bases for V and 7 bases for J; bases not matched to a gene: 5. Germline-derived CDR1 and CDR2 are SQVTM and ANQGSEA. CDR3 size: 11 residues. CDR3 loop: CSDRTGPGYTF. The DNA for the CDR3 is TGCAGCGATCGGACAGGGCCTGGCTACACCTTC.

Remarks on this clonotype: One base away lies a much larger clone, so this may be a sequencing read error. The chain links TRBV14 to TRBJ2-2; D remains ambiguous. The CDR3 totals 14 residues. V was cut by 5 bases and J by 1 base, with 8 bases left in between. Germline values: CDR1 SGHDN, CDR2 FVKESK. The CDR3 sequence: CASSLGLNTGELFF. The CDR3 DNA reads TGTGCCAGCAGCTTAGGCTTGAACACCGGGGAGCTGTTTTTT. The full variable domain, rest sourced from reference TRBV14 and TRBJ2-2, is EAGVTQFPSHSVIEKGQTVTLRCDPISGHDNLYWYRRVMGKEIKFLLHFVKESKQDESGMPNNRFLAERTGGTYSTLKVQPAELEDSGVYFCASSLGLNTGELFFGEGSRLTVL.

The chain has TRBV6-1 and TRBJ1-4, with 11 bases lining up with TRBD1. This CDR3 is built from 16 residues. V lost 7 bases and J lost 5; bases outside the gene matches: 9. Germline assignment: CDR1 MNHNS and CDR2 SASEGT. CDR3 nucleotide sequence: TGTGCCAGCAAAAGGACAGGGGGCTCATTCAATGAAAAACTGTTTTTT. This sequence encodes CASKRTGGSFNEKLFF.

This clonotype was seen many times. V usage is TRBV12-3 or TRBV12-4 and J usage is TRBJ1-5; TRBD1 aligns across 7 bases. The CDR3 loop spans 13 amino acids. Unmatched junction bases numbered 10, after V lost 11 bases and J lost 6 bases. The CDR3 nucleotides are TGTGCCGCTGGTCAGGGGGAGGGTCAGCCCCAGCATTTT. It encodes CAAGQGEGQPQHF.

In its sample, this clonotype was seen many times. J is TRBJ2-5 and V is TRBV5-1; 14 bases are a match to TRBD2. The trim removed 4 bases at V and 5 bases at J, leaving 4 bases unmatched. The CDR3 runs 15 residues. Germline V gene data show CDR1 as SGHRS and CDR2 as YFSETQ. For the CDR3, the DNA is TGCGCCAGCAGCACCGGACTAGCGGGAGGCGAGACCCAGTACTTC. It codes for CASSTGLAGGETQYF.

A note on this clonotype: A single base separates this from a much larger clone, so it may be a read error. The V gene is TRBV5-1, the J gene TRBJ2-5; TRBD2 matches at 7 bases. In germline, CDR1 is SGHRS, CDR2 YFSETQ. The length of the CDR3 is 15 residues. CDR3: CASSLAAGEGETQHF. In DNA, the CDR3 is TGCGCCAGCAGCTTGGCCGCGGGGGAAGGAGAGACCCAGCACTTC.

This clonotype has only a few counts. V is TRBV10-2 and J is TRBJ2-5; no reliable D call. V gave up 1 base and J gave up 0 bases, with 12 bases separating them. The CDR3 is 16 residues long. In germline, CDR1 is WSHSY, CDR2 SAAADI. Here the CDR3 reads CASSELVGMDQETQYF. The CDR3 DNA reads TGCGCCAGCAGTGAGTTGGTTGGGATGGACCAAGAGACCCAGTACTTC.

The chain recombines TRBV29-1 with TRBJ1-2, with TRBD1 identical over 9 bases. With V trimmed by 0 bases and J by 8 bases, 4 bases remained unmatched. Per germline, CDR1 SQVTM and CDR2 ANQGSEA. CDR3 size: 13 residues. CDR3 residues: CSVEEQGARGYTF. The CDR3 region has the DNA TGCAGCGTTGAAGAACAGGGGGCAAGGGGCTACACCTTC.

The table lists this clonotype with many counts. The chain links TRBV7-3 to TRBJ2-6; no firm D call. Germline CDR1 SGHTA, CDR2 FQGTGA. V lost 6 bases, J lost 4 bases, and 13 bases lay in between. The CDR3 consists of 15 residues. The CDR3 coding sequence is TGTGCCAGCAGTGGTCTTACTCCCGGGGCCAACGTCCTGACTTTC. Protein sequence: CASSGLTPGANVLTF.

This clonotype turned up a few times. The V gene is TRBV12-5, the J gene TRBJ1-5, with 8 nucleotides matching TRBD1. CDR3 length: 16 amino acids. From germline, CDR1 is LGHNT and CDR2 FRNRAP. With V trimmed by 0 bases and J by 6 bases, 7 bases remained unmatched. The CDR3 region is CASGLVRAGGVQPQHF. The CDR3, as DNA: TGTGCTAGTGGTTTGGTACGGGCAGGGGGCGTTCAGCCCCAGCATTTT.